Below, 11 T cell receptor beta chains from the same sample are listed, as sequenced in a study of blood T cell repertoires in COVID-19. Some clones are missing from TCRdb's copy, which holds only in-frame ones; the method was immunoSEQ multiplex PCR. The sample lists about 23,000 clones; over 75% were seen once. Sequencing used peripheral blood. The origin of the receptors is a woman older than 75 with acute or convalescent COVID-19.

The chain carries TRBV7-2 and TRBJ1-2; perhaps TRBD1 as D (5 bases). This CDR3 contains 12 residues. Germline values: CDR1 SGHTA, CDR2 FQGNSA. Trimming shortened V by 5 bases and J by 6 bases, and 10 bases separated the two germline ends. The CDR3, as DNA: TGTGCCAGCAGCCCTAGGGGTGATGGCTACACCTTC. This gives the protein CASSPRGDGYTF.

CDR3 sequence (DNA): TGTGCCAGTAGACAGGGCAGGGAGCCCCAGCATTTT. Residues: CASRQGREPQHF. V gene TRBV2 combines with J gene TRBJ1-5; 7 positions match TRBD1. Trimming took 9 bases from V and 8 from J; bases not matched to a gene: 7. Germline lookup yields CDR1 SNHLY and CDR2 FYNNEI. This CDR3 has 12 amino acids.

The J gene is TRBJ2-1, the V gene TRBV20-1; D perhaps matches TRBD2 (7 bases). The CDR3 is made up of 11 amino acids. Trimming stripped 8 bases from V and 9 bases from J, with 14 bases between. From germline, CDR1 is DFQATT and CDR2 SNEGSKA (reference sequence). The CDR3 spells CSPRGGGEQFF. The CDR3 coding sequence is TGCAGTCCGAGGGGGGGAGGTGAGCAGTTCTTC.

This clone has more than one count but fewer than ten. CDR3: CASSPWGASGRDHYEQYF. CDR3 bases: TGCGCCAGCAGCCCCTGGGGGGCTAGCGGGAGGGACCACTACGAGCAGTACTTC. The gene calls are TRBV4-1 and TRBJ2-7, with 12 bases aligning to TRBD2. This CDR3 is built from 18 residues. Germline CDR1 and CDR2: MGHRA and YSYEKL. The V gene end was trimmed by 4 bases and the J gene end by 3 bases; junction bases not matched to a gene: 13.

The chain combines TRBV29-1 with TRBJ1-1; tentatively, D is TRBD1 (6 bases). V gave up 1 base and J gave up 3 bases, with 12 bases separating them. There are 14 residues in the CDR3. Looked up from germline, CDR1 is SQVTM and CDR2 is ANQGSEA. The DNA of the CDR3 is TGCAGCGTTGAAGGGGAGGGGGATTACACTGAAGCTTTCTTT. It encodes CSVEGEGDYTEAFF.

In nucleotides, the CDR3 is TGTGCCAGCAGTTTGAACGGGGGGCCAAACATGAACACTGAAGCTTTCTTT. It yields the protein CASSLNGGPNMNTEAFF. V is TRBV5-5 and J is TRBJ1-1, with D maybe TRBD1 (6 bases). This CDR3 region has 17 residues. V was cut by 5 bases and J by 0 bases, with 20 bases left in between. Germline V lookup: CDR1 SGHKS, CDR2 YYEKEE (reference sequence).

CDR3 sequence: CASSRDVKREEQFF. The DNA for the CDR3 is TGCGCCAGCAGTCGAGACGTAAAGCGGGAGGAGCAGTTCTTC. V and J are TRBV10-1 and TRBJ2-1, with 8 bases aligning to TRBD2. The CDR3 spans 14 residues. Germline-derived CDR1 and CDR2 are WNHNN and SYGVQD (reference sequence). J lost 10 bases, V lost 5 bases, and 10 bases had no gene match.

The count of this clone is one. The chain couples TRBV27 to TRBJ2-7, with TRBD2 matching over 8 bases. CDR3 length: 14 amino acids. Germline CDR1 MNHEY, CDR2 SMNVEV (reference sequence). With V trimmed by 6 bases and J by 3 bases, 7 bases remained unmatched. The CDR3 DNA reads TGTGCCAGCAGGCAAACACGGGGGGGCTACGAGCAGTACTTC. Translating it yields CASRQTRGGYEQYF.

The chain combines TRBV27 with TRBJ1-2; D possibly corresponds to TRBD1 (5 bases). Germline V CDR1 and CDR2: MNHEY, SMNVEV (reference sequence). Trimming pared 5 bases from V and 7 bases from J, leaving 14 bases between. This CDR3 has 13 amino acids. The chain's CDR3 is CASSRGAAVGYTF. CDR3 bases: TGTGCCAGCAGTAGGGGCGCAGCCGTTGGCTACACCTTC.

V gene TRBV1 combines with J gene TRBJ1-2; the DNA was not compared with TRBD1, the D call given in the table. TRBV1 is designated a pseudogene. The CDR3 is 18 residues long. Here the CDR3 reads CTSSQKLPNDKTDYGYTF. CDR3 sequence (DNA): TGCACCAGCAGCCAAAAACTCCCAAACGATAAGACAGACTATGGCTACACCTTC.

The chain joins TRBV10-3 to TRBJ2-7; 8 nucleotides line up with TRBD2. CDR3 size: 13 residues. Per the germline V gene, CDR1 is ENHRY and CDR2 is SYGVKD. With V trimmed by 4 bases and J by 5 bases, 4 bases remained unmatched. The CDR3 sequence is CAISGRREDEQYF. CDR3 DNA: TGTGCCATCAGTGGACGGCGGGAGGACGAGCAGTACTTC.